This T cell receptor beta chain was obtained from a study of blood T cell repertoires in COVID-19. Across the study: Sites in the United States, Italy and Spain provided acute and convalescent COVID-19 samples.

This clone was seen only a few times. Trimming pared 3 bases from V and 7 bases from J, leaving 16 bases between. Germline CDR1 SGHDT, CDR2 YYEEEE. The CDR3 is made up of 14 amino acids. Some clones are missing from TCRdb's copy, which holds only in-frame ones; the method was immunoSEQ multiplex PCR. The table records about 170,000 clones, around 90% of them present only once. This receptor was identified in a man between 18 and 35 years old with COVID-19, enrolled during active disease. Sequenced input: peripheral blood. The chain has TRBV5-6 and TRBJ1-2; TRBD1 might be the D (5 bases). The CDR3 region is CASSWVEQDAGYTF. The CDR3 DNA follows: TGTGCCAGCAGCTGGGTCGAACAGGATGCTGGCTACACCTTC.